Listed here is a single T cell receptor (beta chain). This entry comes from a study of cytomegalovirus exposure and HLA in healthy donors. PCR was performed using 60 Vbeta and 13 Jbeta primers. Libraries were prepared by immunoSEQ multiplex PCR; TCRdb keeps only in-frame clonotypes and omits some of them. The specimen's table records about 76,000 clones. Germline V lookup: CDR1 MDHEN, CDR2 SYDVKM. This CDR3 has 13 amino acids. The chain recombines TRBV28 with TRBJ2-5; the match to TRBD1 covers 11 bases. With the DNA end fitting TRBJ2-7 better, the J assignment may be wrong. Material for sequencing was PBMCs. This clonotype originated in a woman in her 40s in good health and CMV-seropositive. The CDR3 spells CASSRDRGYEQYF. CDR3 coding DNA: TGTGCCAGCAGTCGGGACAGGGGGTACGAGCAGTACTTC.